Below, 5 T cell receptor beta chains from the same sample are listed, as sequenced in a study of T cell responses to AZD1222 COVID-19 vaccine. Using immunoSEQ multiplex PCR, the repertoire was profiled, and TCRdb retains in-frame clones only, with some absent. The data show over 150,000 clones, about nine tenths seen once. The specimen was peripheral blood, collected on day 0 of AZD1222 vaccination. Receptors originate from an adult in good health.

This rearrangement joins TRBV6-5 to TRBJ1-5; D not resolved. V was trimmed by 6 bases and J by 5 bases, leaving 17 bases between them. Germline values: CDR1 MNHEY, CDR2 SVGAGI. CDR3 length: 15 residues. CDR3 coding DNA: TGTGCCAGCAGCTGGACCGTCGTAGGCGATCAGCCCCAGCATTTT. Its translation is CASSWTVVGDQPQHF.

The rearrangement uses TRBV2 and TRBJ2-1, with 12 bases lining up with TRBD2. V was pared by 8 bases and J by 6 bases, with 5 bases of the junction left unmatched. This CDR3 comprises 14 residues. Germline V gene data show CDR1 as SNHLY and CDR2 as FYNNEI. CDR3 DNA: TGTGCCAGCCTGACTAGCGGGGGACTCAATGAGCAGTTCTTC. Its protein product is CASLTSGGLNEQFF. The complete variable domain, with remaining parts taken from reference TRBV2 and TRBJ2-1, reads EPEVTQTPSHQVTQMGQEVILRCVPISNHLYFYWYRQILGQKVEFLVSFYNNEISEKSEIFDDQFSVERPDGSNFTLKIRSTKLEDSAMYFCASLTSGGLNEQFFGPGTRLTVL.

This clone occurred once. This chain links TRBV6-5 with TRBJ2-3; D gene unclear. CDR3 length equals 16 residues. V lost 0 bases to trimming and J lost 5 bases, with 15 bases between them. The germline V gene encodes CDR1 MNHEY and CDR2 SVGAGI. CDR3 residues: CASSYSRFGAGDTQYF. The CDR3 DNA reads TGTGCCAGCAGTTACTCGAGGTTCGGAGCCGGAGATACGCAGTATTTT.

The rearrangement joins TRBV19 to TRBJ1-6, with 8 positions matching TRBD1. Germline CDR1 and CDR2: LNHDA and SQIVND (reference sequence). The length of the CDR3 is 16 residues. The J segment lost 7 bases and the V segment lost 4 bases, leaving 9 bases of the junction unmatched. The DNA for the CDR3 is TGTGCCAGTAGTACGGGTAACCGGGACAGGAATTCACCCCTCCACTTT. It codes for CASSTGNRDRNSPLHF.

The rearrangement uses TRBV19 and TRBJ1-1, with D possibly TRBD1 on 6 matching bases. The CDR3 consists of 16 residues. Germline CDR1 reads LNHDA; CDR2 reads SQIVND (reference sequence). V lost 5 bases, J lost 4 bases, and 20 bases lay in between. The CDR3 sequence is CASSAPGALGVTEAFF. The CDR3 DNA follows: TGTGCCAGTAGTGCCCCAGGGGCCCTAGGGGTCACTGAAGCTTTCTTT.